Sequencing of this T cell receptor (beta chain) was carried out in a study of OX40 agonist ivuxolimab in advanced cancers. CDR3 length equals 13 residues. The junction had 7 bases not matched to a gene; V was cut back by 6 bases and J by 11 bases. The germline gives CDR1 LGHNT, CDR2 FRNRAP. Assay used: immunoSEQ multiplex PCR; TCRdb lists only in-frame clones, some missing. The table lists approximately 69,000 clones, approximately 82% of them singletons. The source was CD4+ or CD8+ T cells sorted from blood, collected in a trial of the OX40 agonist ivuxolimab. The J gene is TRBJ1-6, the V gene TRBV12-5; 7 bases map to TRBD1. The TCR was taken from an adult with an advanced solid tumor such as melanoma, head and neck, liver or kidney cancer. This CDR3 reads CASGRQTGTPLHF. CDR3 DNA: TGTGCTAGTGGACGCCAGACAGGGACACCCCTCCACTTT.